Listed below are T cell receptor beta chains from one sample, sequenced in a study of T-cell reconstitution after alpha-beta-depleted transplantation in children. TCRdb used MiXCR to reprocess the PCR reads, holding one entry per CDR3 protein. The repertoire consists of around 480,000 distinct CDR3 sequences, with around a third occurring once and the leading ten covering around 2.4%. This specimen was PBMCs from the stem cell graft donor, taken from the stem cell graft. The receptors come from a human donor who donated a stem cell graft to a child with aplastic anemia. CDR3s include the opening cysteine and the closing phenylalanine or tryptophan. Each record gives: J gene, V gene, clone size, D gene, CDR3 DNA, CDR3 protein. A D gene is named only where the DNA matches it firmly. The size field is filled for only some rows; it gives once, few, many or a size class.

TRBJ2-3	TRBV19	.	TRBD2	TGTGCCAGTAGTATAACGGGACTAGCGGGCGGTACGCAGTATTTT	CASSITGLAGGTQYF
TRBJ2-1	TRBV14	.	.	TGTGCCAGCAGCCAAGAATTGGCCAGGGGGCAGTTCTTC	CASSQELARGQFF
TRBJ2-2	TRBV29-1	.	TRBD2	TGCAGCTTCACCTTAGCGGGAGACGCCGGGGAGCTGTTTTTT	CSFTLAGDAGELFF
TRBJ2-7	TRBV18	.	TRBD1	TGTGCCAGCTCACACCGGGACAGGACGTCCTACGAGCAGTACTTC	CASSHRDRTSYEQYF
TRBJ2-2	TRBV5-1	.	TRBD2	TGCGCCAGCAGCGCAAGAGCGGGAGGGCCTGACGGGGAGCTGTTTTTT	CASSARAGGPDGELFF
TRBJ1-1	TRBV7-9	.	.	TGTGCCAGCAGCAGCCGGGACAAGAACACTGAAGCTTTCTTT	CASSSRDKNTEAFF
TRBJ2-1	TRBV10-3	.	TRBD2	TGTGCCATCAGTGAGGTTGCTAGCGGGAAATGGTACAATGAGCAGTTCTTC	CAISEVASGKWYNEQFF
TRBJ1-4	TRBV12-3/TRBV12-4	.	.	TGTGCCAGCTCAGGCCCTAATGAAAAACTGTTTTTT	CASSGPNEKLFF
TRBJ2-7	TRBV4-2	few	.	TGTGCCAGCAGCCAAGTCCAGGGCCGAACCTACGAGCAGTACTTC	CASSQVQGRTYEQYF
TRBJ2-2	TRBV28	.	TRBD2	TGTGCCAGCTTAGCGGGAGGGACCGGGGAGCTGTTTTTT	CASLAGGTGELFF
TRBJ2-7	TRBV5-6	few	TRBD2	TGTGCCAGCAGCTTGGGGACTAGCGGGGTTTACGAGCAGTACTTC	CASSLGTSGVYEQYF
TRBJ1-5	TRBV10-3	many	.	TGTGCCATCAGTGAATCCGGGGCGGGACGTCAGCCCCAGCATTTT	CAISESGAGRQPQHF
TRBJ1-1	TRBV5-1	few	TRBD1	TGCGCCAGCAGCTTCGGTTGGGACAGACAAACTGAAGCTTTCTTT	CASSFGWDRQTEAFF
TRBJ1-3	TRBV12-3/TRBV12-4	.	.	TGTGCCAGCGCTCACAGGGCTGGAAACACCATATATTTT	CASAHRAGNTIYF
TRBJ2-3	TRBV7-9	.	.	TGTGCCAGCAGCCGGACAGAAGGTACGCAGTATTTT	CASSRTEGTQYF
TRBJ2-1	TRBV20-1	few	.	TGCAGTGCTAATGAAGTCCACAATGAGCAGTTCTTC	CSANEVHNEQFF
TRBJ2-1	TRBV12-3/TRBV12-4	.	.	TGTGCCAGCAGCTTGATGGGAAATGAGCAGTTCTTC	CASSLMGNEQFF
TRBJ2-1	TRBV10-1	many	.	TGCGCCAGCAGTCTAGACAGGAGCTCCTACAATGAGCAGTTCTTC	CASSLDRSSYNEQFF
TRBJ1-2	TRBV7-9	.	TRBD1	TGTGCCAGCAGCTCGAGTAGGACAGGGGGGAATGGCTACACCTTC	CASSSSRTGGNGYTF
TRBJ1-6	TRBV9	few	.	TGTGCCAGCAGCCTAACTCAAAATTCACCCCTCCACTTT	CASSLTQNSPLHF
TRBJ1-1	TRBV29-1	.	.	TGCAGCGTCCAGGGCAGCAGTGAAGCTTTCTTT	CSVQGSSEAFF
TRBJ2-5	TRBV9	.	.	TGTGCCAGCAGCGTAGGGTCCCTAGATGGGCGCGAGACCCAGTACTTC	CASSVGSLDGRETQYF
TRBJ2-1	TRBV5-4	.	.	TGTGCCAGCAGCCCTTGGACAGCCTACAATGAGCAGTTCTTC	CASSPWTAYNEQFF
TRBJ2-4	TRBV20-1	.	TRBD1	TGCAGTGCGGGGAGGACAGGGGCAACGCGGATGTCCAAAAACATTCAGTACTTC	CSAGRTGATRMSKNIQYF
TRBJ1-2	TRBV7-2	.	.	TGTGCCAGCAGCTTTCAAGTGTTGTGGGGCTACACCTTC	CASSFQVLWGYTF
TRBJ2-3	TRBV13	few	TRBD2	TGTGCCAGCAGCTTAGAAGCGGGAGTATCCCCAGATACGCAGTATTTT	CASSLEAGVSPDTQYF
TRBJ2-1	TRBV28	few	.	TGTGCCAGCAGTTTGATTAGCGGTGAGCAGTTCTTC	CASSLISGEQFF
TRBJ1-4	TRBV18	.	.	TGTGCCAGCTCAGGAGGACAGAATGAAAAACTGTTTTTT	CASSGGQNEKLFF
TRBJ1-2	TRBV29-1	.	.	TGCAGCGTGGCAGGAGCGGACTATGGCTACACCTTC	CSVAGADYGYTF
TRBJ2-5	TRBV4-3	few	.	TGCGCCAGCAGCCAAGGGGGGCGCGGAGAGACCCAGTACTTC	CASSQGGRGETQYF
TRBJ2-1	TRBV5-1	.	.	TGCGCCATCACGGGACTCAGCTCCTACAATGAGCAGTTCTTC	CAITGLSSYNEQFF
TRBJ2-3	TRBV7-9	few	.	TGTGCCAGCAGCTTACTCACAGATACGCAGTATTTT	CASSLLTDTQYF
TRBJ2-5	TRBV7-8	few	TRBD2	TGTGCCAGCAGCGTCGGGGGGATAGAGACCCAGTACTTC	CASSVGGIETQYF
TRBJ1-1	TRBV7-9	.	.	TGTGCCAGCTCGCCCGGAGGAGCTTTCTTT	CASSPGGAFF
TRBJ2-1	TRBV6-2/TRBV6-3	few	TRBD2	TGTGCCAGCACCGACGGGGGACTAGATAATGAGCAGTTCTTC	CASTDGGLDNEQFF
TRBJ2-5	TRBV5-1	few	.	TGCGCCAGCAGCGTGGGAACAGAAGAGACCCAGTACTTC	CASSVGTEETQYF